This T cell receptor beta chain was obtained from a study of T-cell memory formation after mild COVID-19. Study-wide findings and caveats: Among CD4+ contracting clones, most were CM and EM, and CD8+ ones EMRA.

TCRdb processed the 5' RACE reads anew with MiXCR; each CDR3 protein has one entry. The sample contains around 300,000 distinct CDR3 sequences, 7% to 10% of which appear only once. With respect to this clonotype: Its target is not known.

The CDR3 has 16 amino acids. The junction had 7 bases not matched to a gene; V was cut back by 8 bases and J by 0 bases. The germline V gene has CDR1 ENHRY and CDR2 SYGVKD. The rearrangement uses TRBV10-3 and TRBJ2-1; TRBD2 matches at 10 bases. The material sequenced was PBMCs or a T cell subset sorted from them (not recorded which). The TCR comes from a young man who had mild COVID-19 (a few samples of this study predate the infection). Cell type and time point are not known. The CDR3 protein is CAIGTSAQSSYNEQFF. The DNA of the CDR3 is TGTGCCATCGGGACTAGCGCCCAGAGCTCCTACAATGAGCAGTTCTTC.